This T cell receptor (beta chain) was obtained from a study of neurological immune-mediated disorders. As for the cDNA, it was generated by 5'RACE with 10-nucleotide random UMIs. Each CDR3 protein gets one entry after TCRdb re-called the 5' RACE reads with MiXCR. This table has more than 100,000 distinct CDR3 sequences, 10% to 14% appearing once. Germline V gene lookup returns CDR1 SEHNR and CDR2 FQNEAQ (reference sequence). V gave up 1 base and J gave up 8 bases; unmatched junction bases: 4. The CDR3 is 15 residues long. Time point specified: longitudinal time-point 3. This clonotype was observed at least ten times.

The chain carries TRBV7-9 and TRBJ1-4; 10 bases map to TRBD1. Sequencing was carried out using PBMCs. The receptor's source is a female donor with HTLV-1-associated myelopathy (HAM/TSP). The CDR3 loop reads CASSLGQGALEKLFF. As DNA, the CDR3 is TGTGCCAGCAGCTTAGGACAGGGGGCTCTGGAAAAACTGTTTTTT.